The 22 T cell receptor beta chains given below trace back to one sample, sequenced in a study of blood T cells in healthy people across ages. A sample-barcoded 5' primer and a J-beta primer mix were used in a second PCR of roughly 7 to 11 cycles. Via MiXCR, TCRdb re-called the 5' RACE reads, giving one row per CDR3 protein. The repertoire holds under 2,000,000 distinct CDR3 sequences, with about 50% as singletons. Sequencing was performed on blood. Receptor source: a woman in her forties in good health.

This chain uses TRBV28 with TRBJ2-5; D unclear. Germline CDR1 and CDR2: MDHEN and SYDVKM. V lost 10 bases, J lost 3 bases, and 9 bases lay in between. This CDR3 has 11 amino acids. The CDR3 protein is CAICGEETQYF. CDR3 DNA sequence: TGTGCCATCTGTGGGGAAGAGACCCAGTACTTC.

This sequence joins TRBV11-2 and TRBJ2-7; 10 bases agree with TRBD1. Trimming removed 1 base from V and 9 bases from J; junction bases left unmatched: 9. CDR3 size: 15 residues. Germline lookup yields CDR1 SGHAT and CDR2 FQNNGV. The CDR3 nucleotides read TGTGCCAGCAGCTTAGCCGGGACAGGGGCCCACGGGCAGTACTTC. Protein: CASSLAGTGAHGQYF.

The chain employs TRBV6-1 and TRBJ1-6, with 7 positions matching TRBD1. With V trimmed by 2 bases and J by 0 bases, 7 bases remained unmatched. CDR1 and CDR2 from the germline V gene are MNHNS and SASEGT. The CDR3 has 18 amino acids. CDR3 nucleotides: TGTGCCAGCAGTGAAACGGGACAGCCGAGCTCCTATAATTCACCCCTCCACTTT. Its protein product is CASSETGQPSSYNSPLHF.

The genes are TRBV4-1 and TRBJ2-5; 9 nucleotides agree with TRBD1. Near its end, the DNA agrees better with TRBJ2-7, so the J call may be wrong. In germline, CDR1 is MGHRA, CDR2 YSYEKL. This CDR3 is 16 amino acids long. The CDR3 coding sequence is TGCGCCAGCAGCCAAGATCTTAACAGGGGGCTTTACGAGCAGTACTTC. This sequence encodes CASSQDLNRGLYEQYF.

Only a few counts were recorded for this clonotype. This chain links TRBV6-1 with TRBJ2-1; 8 nucleotides line up with TRBD1. There are 17 residues in the CDR3. From germline, CDR1 is MNHNS and CDR2 SASEGT. V lost 5 bases to trimming and J lost 8 bases; unmatched junction nucleotides: 17. The DNA for the CDR3 is TGTGCCAGCAGTACCTTAGGGGTGGCAGGGGGCTTCGATGAGCAGTTCTTC. Translation: CASSTLGVAGGFDEQFF.

As regards this clonotype: Germline is not matched at one junction end, which may reflect a read error. V and J are TRBV5-1 and TRBJ1-1, with 7 bases that match TRBD1. Germline values: CDR1 SGHRS, CDR2 YFSETQ. This CDR3 comprises 13 residues. The CDR3 sequence is CASSADRNAEAFF. DNA of the CDR3: TGCGCCAGCAGCGCGGACAGGAACGCTGAAGCTTTCTTT.

The table lists this clonotype with a few counts. The chain has TRBV7-2 and TRBJ2-5, with no clear D. CDR1 SGHTA and CDR2 FQGNSA come from the germline V gene. Trimming removed 1 base at V and 1 base at J, with 10 bases between. The CDR3 has 15 amino acids. The chain's CDR3 is CASSLEVSGQETQYF. CDR3 sequence (DNA): TGTGCCAGCAGCTTAGAAGTCTCGGGCCAAGAGACCCAGTACTTC.

This chain links TRBV7-2 with TRBJ2-1; 10 nucleotides match TRBD2. The junction had 6 bases not matched to a gene; V was cut back by 1 base and J by 6 bases. CDR3 length: 16 amino acids. Germline V lookup: CDR1 SGHTA, CDR2 FQGNSA. CDR3 loop: CASSLGPAGGLNEQFF. The CDR3 coding sequence is TGTGCCAGCAGCTTAGGTCCAGCGGGGGGGCTCAATGAGCAGTTCTTC.

This clonotype was observed once. This chain links TRBV6-6 with TRBJ1-4, with D maybe TRBD1 (5 bases). The CDR3 sequence is 16 residues long. The germline V gene encodes CDR1 MNHNY and CDR2 SVGAGI (reference sequence). Trimming cost V 4 bases and J 0 bases, with 12 bases left between them. CDR3 region: CASSSSKGTTNEKLFF. CDR3 sequence (DNA): TGTGCCAGCAGTTCCTCAAAGGGGACAACTAATGAAAAACTGTTTTTT.

This chain joins TRBV20-1 and TRBJ2-3; 15 bases agree with TRBD2. The CDR3 spans 16 residues. The germline V gene has CDR1 DFQATT and CDR2 SNEGSKA (reference sequence). V lost 1 base and J lost 8; bases outside the gene matches: 7. CDR3 protein: CSARVPRGLAGGTQYF. CDR3 coding DNA: TGCAGTGCTAGAGTTCCCCGGGGACTAGCGGGGGGTACGCAGTATTTT.

This CDR3 is CASSPGTETTNEKLFF. Written as DNA, the CDR3 is TGCGCCAGCAGCCCCGGGACGGAGACAACTAATGAAAAACTGTTTTTT. The genes are TRBV5-1 and TRBJ1-4, with D tentatively TRBD1 (5 bases). The ends were cut back, 4 bases at V and 0 bases at J, with 13 bases in the middle. CDR1 SGHRS and CDR2 YFSETQ come from the germline V gene. The CDR3 covers 16 residues.

This rearrangement joins TRBV20-1 to TRBJ2-7; D remains ambiguous. V lost 0 bases to trimming and J lost 2 bases, with 14 bases between them. Germline V gene sequence: CDR1 DFQATT, CDR2 SNEGSKA (reference sequence). The CDR3 spans 15 residues. CDR3 sequence: CSARDLVRTAYEQYF. The CDR3 nucleotides are TGCAGTGCTAGAGATCTCGTCAGGACGGCCTACGAGCAGTACTTC.

This clonotype turned up a few times. The chain couples TRBV7-9 to TRBJ2-7, with no clear D. The CDR3 consists of 13 residues. CDR1 and CDR2 from the germline V gene are SEHNR and FQNEAQ (reference sequence). Trimming stripped 7 bases from V and 5 bases from J, with 15 bases between. Here the CDR3 reads CASTQAQIHEQYF. The CDR3 DNA reads TGTGCCAGCACCCAGGCCCAAATCCACGAGCAGTACTTC.

The rearrangement joins TRBV7-2 to TRBJ1-1; weak D call: TRBD1 (6 bases). The CDR3 is made up of 13 amino acids. CDR1 SGHTA and CDR2 FQGNSA come from the germline V gene. Between the trimmed V and J ends, which lost 8 bases and 0 bases, there was a span of 10 bases. This CDR3 reads CASERQVNTEAFF. In nucleotides, the CDR3 is TGTGCCAGCGAGAGACAGGTGAACACTGAAGCTTTCTTT.

The rearrangement joins TRBV2 to TRBJ2-5; 8 bases are shared with TRBD1. The germline V gene encodes CDR1 SNHLY and CDR2 FYNNEI. The V segment lost 6 bases and the J segment 2 bases; nucleotides outside the gene matches: 8. The CDR3 extends over 15 amino acids. DNA of the CDR3: TGTGCCAGCAGAGGACAGGGTCGACCTCAAGAGACCCAGTACTTC. This translates into CASRGQGRPQETQYF.

The chain joins TRBV29-1 to TRBJ2-5, with D possibly being TRBD1 or TRBD2 (5 bases each). V lost 6 bases to trimming and J lost 4 bases, with 15 bases between them. The germline CDR1 and CDR2 sequences are SQVTM and ANQGSEA. The CDR3 covers 13 residues. CDR3 bases: TGCAGCGTCTACTCTCCAGGGAGAGAGACCCAGTACTTC. As protein: CSVYSPGRETQYF.

This clonotype has a handful of counts. CDR3 amino acids: CSARRPFGGGNIQYF. In nucleotides, the CDR3 is TGCAGTGCTAGACGTCCCTTTGGGGGTGGAAACATTCAGTACTTC. This chain joins TRBV20-1 and TRBJ2-4; D is perhaps TRBD1 or TRBD2 (5 bases each). Trimming removed 2 bases at V and 6 bases at J, with 17 bases between. The V gene's germline CDR1 is DFQATT and CDR2 SNEGSKA (reference sequence). The CDR3 runs 15 residues.

This chain joins TRBV6-5 and TRBJ2-1; TRBD2 is a possible D gene (6 bases). The CDR3 spans 16 residues. V shed 0 bases and J shed 3 bases, with 12 bases lying between them. Germline V gene data show CDR1 as MNHEY and CDR2 as SVGAGI. As DNA, the CDR3 is TGTGCCAGCAGTTACTCGGGAGGACCCATCTACAATGAGCAGTTCTTC. Translating it yields CASSYSGGPIYNEQFF.

The chain has TRBV27 and TRBJ2-1; a possible D gene is TRBD1 (6 bases). Per the germline V gene, CDR1 is MNHEY and CDR2 is SMNVEV (reference sequence). Deletions cut 6 bases from V and 6 bases from J, with 18 bases between. The CDR3 has 15 amino acids. CDR3 nucleotides: TGTGCCAGCAGATTCGACAGGTTACTCACCAATGAGCAGTTCTTC. The encoded protein is CASRFDRLLTNEQFF.

This clonotype was observed once. This chain connects TRBV27 to TRBJ1-2; weak D call: TRBD1 (6 bases). Trimming removed 6 bases at V and 0 bases at J, with 17 bases between. The CDR3 sequence is 16 residues long. CDR1 and CDR2 from the germline V gene are MNHEY and SMNVEV (reference sequence). The CDR3 sequence: CASSLSPAGANYGYTF. The CDR3 bases are TGTGCCAGCAGCCTCTCCCCGGCAGGGGCTAACTATGGCTACACCTTC.

This clonotype was counted a few times. The chain recombines TRBV4-3 with TRBJ2-7; 8 positions match TRBD1. This CDR3 comprises 15 residues. J gave up 3 bases and V 4 bases, and 8 bases lay outside the gene matches. Per the germline V gene, CDR1 is LGHNA and CDR2 is YSLEER. The CDR3 region has the DNA TGCGCCAGCAGCCGACAGTCGACAGGGGACTACGAGCAGTACTTC. This gives the protein CASSRQSTGDYEQYF.

V and J are TRBV20-1 and TRBJ2-3; possible D gene TRBD1, 6 bases. Between the trimmed V and J ends, which lost 0 bases and 1 base, there was a span of 11 bases. Per germline, CDR1 DFQATT and CDR2 SNEGSKA (reference sequence). This CDR3 has 15 amino acids. The CDR3 nucleotides read TGCAGTGCTAGAGATTCAGGGGTTGGCACAGATACGCAGTATTTT. Its translation: CSARDSGVGTDTQYF.